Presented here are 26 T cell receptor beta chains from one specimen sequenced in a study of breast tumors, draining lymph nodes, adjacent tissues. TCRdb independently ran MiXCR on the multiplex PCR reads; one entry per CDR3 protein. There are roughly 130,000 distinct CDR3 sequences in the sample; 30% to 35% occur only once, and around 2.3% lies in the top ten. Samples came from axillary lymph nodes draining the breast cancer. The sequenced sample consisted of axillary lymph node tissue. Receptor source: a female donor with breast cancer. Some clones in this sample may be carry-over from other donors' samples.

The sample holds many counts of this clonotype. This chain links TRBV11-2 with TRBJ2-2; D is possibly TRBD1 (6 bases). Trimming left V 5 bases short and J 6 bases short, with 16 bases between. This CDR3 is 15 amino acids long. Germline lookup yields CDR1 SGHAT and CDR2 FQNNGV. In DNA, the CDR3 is TGTGCCAGCAGCATGGACAGCTCGTATGCCGGGGAGCTGTTTTTT. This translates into CASSMDSSYAGELFF.

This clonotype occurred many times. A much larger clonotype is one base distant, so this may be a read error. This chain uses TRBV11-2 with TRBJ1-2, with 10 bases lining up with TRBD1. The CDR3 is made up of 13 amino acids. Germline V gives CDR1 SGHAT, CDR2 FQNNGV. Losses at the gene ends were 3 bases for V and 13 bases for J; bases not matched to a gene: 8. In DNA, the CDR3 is TGTGCCAGCAGCTTGGGGACAGGGGCGTCTCCCACCTTC. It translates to CASSLGTGASPTF.

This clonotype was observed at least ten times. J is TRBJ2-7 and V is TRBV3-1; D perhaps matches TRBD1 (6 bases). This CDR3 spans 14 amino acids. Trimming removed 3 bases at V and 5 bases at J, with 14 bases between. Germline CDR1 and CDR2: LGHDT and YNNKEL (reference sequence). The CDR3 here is CASSHRQVPHEQYF. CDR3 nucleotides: TGTGCCAGCAGCCACCGACAGGTTCCCCACGAGCAGTACTTC.

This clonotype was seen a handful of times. DNA for the CDR3: TGTGCCAGCTCACCCCTCCACTTT. The encoded protein is CASSPLHF. The chain is built from TRBV18 and TRBJ1-6; no reliable D call. V shed 3 bases and J shed 15 bases, with 0 bases lying between them. This CDR3 comprises 8 residues. Germline loops: CDR1 KGHSH, CDR2 LQKENI.

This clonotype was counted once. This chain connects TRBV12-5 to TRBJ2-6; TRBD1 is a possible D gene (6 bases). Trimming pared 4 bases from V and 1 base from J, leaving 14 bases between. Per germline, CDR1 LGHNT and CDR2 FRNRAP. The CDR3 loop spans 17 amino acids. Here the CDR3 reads CASGYSRGGSGANVLTF. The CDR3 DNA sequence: TGTGCTAGTGGTTACTCGAGAGGGGGATCTGGGGCCAACGTCCTGACTTTC.

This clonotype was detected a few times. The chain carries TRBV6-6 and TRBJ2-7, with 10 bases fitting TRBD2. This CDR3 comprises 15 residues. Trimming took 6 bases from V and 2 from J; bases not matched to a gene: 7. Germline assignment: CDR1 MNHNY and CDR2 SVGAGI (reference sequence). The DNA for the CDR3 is TGTGCCAGCAGGCGGTCTAGCGGGGGTCCCTACGAGCAGTACGTC. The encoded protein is CASRRSSGGPYEQYV.

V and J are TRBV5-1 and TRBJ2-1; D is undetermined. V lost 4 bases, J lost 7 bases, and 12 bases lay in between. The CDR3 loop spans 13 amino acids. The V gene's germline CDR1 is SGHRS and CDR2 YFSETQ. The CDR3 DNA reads TGCGCCAGCAGCAAGACGGAACGTAATGAGCAGTTCTTC. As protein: CASSKTERNEQFF.

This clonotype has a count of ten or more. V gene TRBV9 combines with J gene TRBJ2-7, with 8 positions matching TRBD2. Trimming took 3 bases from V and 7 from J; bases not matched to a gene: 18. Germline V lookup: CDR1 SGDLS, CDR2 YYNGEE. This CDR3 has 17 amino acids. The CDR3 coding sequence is TGTGCCAGCAGCGGAGACCCCTCGGATAGCGGGGCGGGAGAGCAGTACTTC. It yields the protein CASSGDPSDSGAGEQYF.

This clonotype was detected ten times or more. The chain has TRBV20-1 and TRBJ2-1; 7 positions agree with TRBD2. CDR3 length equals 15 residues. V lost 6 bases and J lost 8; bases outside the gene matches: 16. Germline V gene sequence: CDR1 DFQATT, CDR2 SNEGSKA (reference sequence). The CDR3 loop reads CSAAPARGLIHEQFF. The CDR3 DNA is TGCAGTGCCGCCCCTGCGCGGGGACTAATACATGAGCAGTTCTTC.

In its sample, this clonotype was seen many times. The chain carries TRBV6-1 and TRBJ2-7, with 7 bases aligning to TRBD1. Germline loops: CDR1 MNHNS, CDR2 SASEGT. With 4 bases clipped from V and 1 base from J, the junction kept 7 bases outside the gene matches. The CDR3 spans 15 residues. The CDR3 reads CASSGRQGGSYEQYV. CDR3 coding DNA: TGTGCCAGCAGTGGCCGACAGGGCGGATCCTACGAGCAGTACGTC.

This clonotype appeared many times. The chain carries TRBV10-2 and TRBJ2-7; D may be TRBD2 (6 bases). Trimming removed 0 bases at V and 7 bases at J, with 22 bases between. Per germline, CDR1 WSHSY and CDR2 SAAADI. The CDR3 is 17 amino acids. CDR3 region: CASSESTRDRRPREQYV. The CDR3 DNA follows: TGCGCCAGCAGTGAGTCGACTAGGGACCGCCGGCCTAGAGAGCAGTACGTC.

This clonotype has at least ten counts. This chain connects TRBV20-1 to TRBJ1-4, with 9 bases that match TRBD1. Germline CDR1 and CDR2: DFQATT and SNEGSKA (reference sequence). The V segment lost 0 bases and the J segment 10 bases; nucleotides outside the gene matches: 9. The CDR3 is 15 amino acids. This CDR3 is CSARDGGTGSGKLFF. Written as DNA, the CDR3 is TGCAGTGCTAGAGACGGGGGGACAGGGTCTGGAAAACTGTTTTTT.

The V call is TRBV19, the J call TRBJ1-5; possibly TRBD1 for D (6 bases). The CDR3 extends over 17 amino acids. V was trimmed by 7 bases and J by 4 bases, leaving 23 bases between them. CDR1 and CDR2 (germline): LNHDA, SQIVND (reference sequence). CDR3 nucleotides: TGTGCCAGTATCCAGAGGGCGGGGGCGATTCCAAATCAGCCCCAGCATTTT. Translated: CASIQRAGAIPNQPQHF.

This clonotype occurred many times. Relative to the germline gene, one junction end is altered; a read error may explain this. CDR3 loop: CASSHSRRRSYGYTF. Written as DNA, the CDR3 is TGTGCCAGCAGTCACTCGAGGAGGAGGTCCTATGGCTACACCTTC. The chain is built from TRBV6-5 and TRBJ1-2; D is undetermined. The germline V gene has CDR1 MNHEY and CDR2 SVGAGI. CDR3 length equals 15 residues.

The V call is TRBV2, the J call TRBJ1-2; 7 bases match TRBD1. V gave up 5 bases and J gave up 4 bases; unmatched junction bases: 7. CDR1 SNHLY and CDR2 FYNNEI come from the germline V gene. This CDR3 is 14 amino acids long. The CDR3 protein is CASSFVTGRYGYTF. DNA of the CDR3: TGTGCCAGCAGTTTCGTGACAGGGCGCTATGGCTACACCTTC.

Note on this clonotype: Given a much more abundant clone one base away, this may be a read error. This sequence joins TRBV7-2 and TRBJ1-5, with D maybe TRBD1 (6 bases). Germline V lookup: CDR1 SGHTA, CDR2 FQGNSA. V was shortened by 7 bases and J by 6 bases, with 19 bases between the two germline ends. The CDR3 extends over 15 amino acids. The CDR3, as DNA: TGTGCCAGCAACTCTAAGTGGGGGGCCGGTCAGCCCCAGCATTTT. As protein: CASNSKWGAGQPQHF.

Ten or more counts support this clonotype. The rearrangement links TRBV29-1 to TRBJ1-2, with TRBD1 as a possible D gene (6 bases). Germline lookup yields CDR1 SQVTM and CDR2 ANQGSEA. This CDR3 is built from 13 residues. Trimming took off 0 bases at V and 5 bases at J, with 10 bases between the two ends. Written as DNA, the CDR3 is TGCAGCGTTGAAGACAGGGGCCGGTATGGCTACACCTTC. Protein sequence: CSVEDRGRYGYTF.

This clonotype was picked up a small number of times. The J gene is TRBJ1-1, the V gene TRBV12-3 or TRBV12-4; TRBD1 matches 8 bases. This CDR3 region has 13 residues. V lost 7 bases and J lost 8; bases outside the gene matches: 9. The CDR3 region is CASTMGQAGEAFF. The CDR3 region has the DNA TGTGCCAGCACCATGGGACAGGCGGGGGAAGCTTTCTTT.

This CDR3 reads CASNQLGDTEAFF. In DNA, the CDR3 is TGTGCCAGCAACCAACTTGGGGACACTGAAGCTTTCTTT. The V and J genes are TRBV6-5 and TRBJ1-1; D is unclear. V was clipped by 7 bases and J by 3 bases, with 12 bases between them. Germline CDR1 is MNHEY and CDR2 is SVGAGI. This CDR3 is 13 amino acids long.

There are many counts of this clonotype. CDR3 coding DNA: TGTGCCAGCAGGGACAGGGGTATGAGCGAGCAGTACTTC. Translation gives CASRDRGMSEQYF. The rearrangement links TRBV5-8 to TRBJ2-7; 9 nucleotides agree with TRBD1. This CDR3 has 13 residues. Losses at the gene ends were 5 bases for V and 6 bases for J; bases not matched to a gene: 6. Germline V gives CDR1 SGHTS, CDR2 YDEGEE.

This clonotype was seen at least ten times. The CDR3 loop is CASSNRSTDTQYF. The CDR3 bases are TGTGCCAGCAGTAACAGGAGCACAGATACGCAGTATTTT. This chain uses TRBV6-4 with TRBJ2-3; tentative D call: TRBD1 (5 bases). Germline V CDR1 and CDR2: MRHNA, SNTAGT. This CDR3 comprises 13 residues. V dropped 5 bases and J dropped 0 bases, with 6 bases sitting between them.

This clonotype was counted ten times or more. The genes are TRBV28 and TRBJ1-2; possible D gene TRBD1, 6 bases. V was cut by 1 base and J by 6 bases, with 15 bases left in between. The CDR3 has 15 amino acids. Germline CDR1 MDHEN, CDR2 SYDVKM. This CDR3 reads CASSLLGRDKDGYTF. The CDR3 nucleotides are TGTGCCAGCAGTTTATTGGGCAGGGACAAAGATGGCTACACCTTC.

CDR3 in DNA: TGCAGTGCTAGAGCCCCCGGGACAGGTAGTAATTCACCCCTCCACTTT. Translation gives CSARAPGTGSNSPLHF. This chain connects TRBV20-1 to TRBJ1-6, with 8 bases lining up with TRBD1. Germline assignment: CDR1 DFQATT and CDR2 SNEGSKA (reference sequence). The length of the CDR3 is 16 residues. After removal of 1 base from V and 6 bases from J, the junction contained 8 bases not matched to a gene.

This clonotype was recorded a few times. CDR3 loop: CASSPSWGGYQPQHF. CDR3 nucleotide sequence: TGTGCCAGCAGCCCTTCCTGGGGGGGGTACCAGCCCCAGCATTTT. The J gene is TRBJ1-5, the V gene TRBV7-2; the D gene is possibly TRBD1 (5 bases). The CDR3 sequence is 15 residues long. CDR1 is SGHTA and CDR2 is FQGNSA in the germline V gene. The V end was cut by 5 bases, the J end by 7 bases, with 18 bases between.

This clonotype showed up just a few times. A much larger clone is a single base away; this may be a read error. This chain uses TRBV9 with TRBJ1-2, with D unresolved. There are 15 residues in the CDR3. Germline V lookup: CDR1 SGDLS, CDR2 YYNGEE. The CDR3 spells CASSAQVQLGYGSTF. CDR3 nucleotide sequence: TGTGCCAGCAGCGCGCAGGTACAGCTTGGGTATGGCTCCACCTTC.

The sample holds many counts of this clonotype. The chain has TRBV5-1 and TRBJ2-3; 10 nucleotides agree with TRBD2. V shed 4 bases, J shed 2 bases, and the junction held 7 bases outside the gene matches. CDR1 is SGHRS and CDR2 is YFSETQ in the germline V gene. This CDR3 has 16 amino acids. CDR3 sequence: CASSTGTSASTDTQYF. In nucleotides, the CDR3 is TGCGCCAGCAGCACCGGGACTAGCGCCTCCACAGATACGCAGTATTTT.